The clone carrying this T cell receptor beta chain was detected only a few times. Its specificity is not known. Germline V gives CDR1 SGDLS, CDR2 YYNGEE. The CDR3 loop spans 18 amino acids. The J segment lost 8 bases and the V segment lost 3 bases, leaving 14 bases of the junction unmatched. TCRdb reprocessed the RT-PCR reads via MiXCR and lists one record per CDR3 protein. Here the sample spans around 500,000 distinct CDR3 sequences, approximately 11% being singletons. This specimen comes from a study of response to subunit inactivated influenza vaccine. Study findings and constraints: It was the authors' suggestion that each seasonal influenza vaccination recruits few new T cells.

Here the sequenced sample was PBMCs from blood, taken 45 days after vaccination. V and J are TRBV9 and TRBJ2-2; 12 bases are a match to TRBD2. The sequence came from a man over 45 who received an inactivated influenza vaccine. The CDR3 coding sequence is TGTGCCAGCAGCGATCCTCACAGGACTAGCGGGACGGGAGGGGAGCTGTTTTTT. It codes for CASSDPHRTSGTGGELFF.